This TCR beta chain was captured in a study of T-cell reconstitution after alpha-beta-depleted transplantation in children. Regarding the study as a whole: From surviving recipient T cells and thymic progenitors came the high day-60 TCRbeta diversity observed in some patients.

Construction of the TCRbeta library involved unique molecular identifiers. One entry per CDR3 protein results from TCRdb running MiXCR on the PCR reads. The sample holds over 200,000 distinct CDR3 sequences, about 8.4% seen once. Concerning this clonotype itself: Its antigen is currently unknown.

Germline values: CDR1 SQVTM, CDR2 ANQGSEA. V dropped 4 bases and J dropped 6 bases, with 13 bases sitting between them. This CDR3 region has 13 residues. Sequenced material: PBMCs, mostly from graft donor cells, taken 360 days after TCRalphabeta/CD19-depleted stem cell transplant. The V call is TRBV29-1, the J call TRBJ2-1; D unclear. The receptor was derived from a male patient aged 2 to 10 who had a stem cell transplant for acute myeloid leukemia, so the T cells may come from the graft donor. In DNA, the CDR3 is TGCAGCGTTGCCCACAGTCTGAGCAATGAGCAGTTCTTC. Translating it yields CSVAHSLSNEQFF.